This is a list of T cell receptor beta chains from one sample in a study of shared clonotypes between healthy human individuals. TCRdb's table, derived via immunoSEQ multiplex PCR, lists solely in-frame clones and lacks some. The profile shows 2 million to 2.5 million clones, more than 90% of them singletons. The sample comprised naive CD4+ T cells sorted from blood. These receptors were collected from a young man in good health. Both conserved end residues are part of each CDR3.

V gene: TRBV10-1; J gene: TRBJ2-1; CDR3 length: 13; CDR3 protein: CASSESGLGEQFF
V gene: TRBV5-1; J gene: TRBJ1-4; CDR3 length: 16; CDR3 protein: CASSLSQDRSNEKLFF
V gene: TRBV9; J gene: TRBJ1-3; CDR3 length: 15; CDR3 protein: CASSAVDLRGNTIYF
V gene: TRBV2; J gene: TRBJ2-7; CDR3 length: 14; CDR3 protein: CASSRTSGIGEQYF
V gene: TRBV18; J gene: TRBJ2-5; CDR3 length: 18; CDR3 protein: CASSPLIPGQVNQETQYF
V gene: TRBV30; J gene: TRBJ2-1; CDR3 length: 13; CDR3 protein: CAWSRTKDNEQFF
V gene: TRBV6-5; J gene: TRBJ1-1; CDR3 length: 15; CDR3 protein: CASRDGSGQQSQAFF
V gene: TRBV7-2; J gene: TRBJ2-3; CDR3 length: 18; CDR3 protein: CASSPIAGVVVRGDTQYF
V gene: TRBV6-1; J gene: TRBJ2-7; CDR3 length: 14; CDR3 protein: CASSDVQRGYEQYF
V gene: TRBV11-2; J gene: TRBJ2-5; CDR3 length: 14; CDR3 protein: CASSTLSGSATQYF
V gene: TRBV27; J gene: TRBJ2-1; CDR3 length: 17; CDR3 protein: CASSLFTGGSSYNEQFF
V gene: TRBV28; J gene: TRBJ2-2; CDR3 length: 16; CDR3 protein: CASSLGRGRNTGELFF
V gene: TRBV5-4; J gene: TRBJ2-5; CDR3 length: 16; CDR3 protein: CASSSPQAGRGETQYF
V gene: TRBV5-4; J gene: TRBJ1-1; CDR3 length: 13; CDR3 protein: CASSLAGYTEAFF
V gene: TRBV5-1; J gene: TRBJ1-2; CDR3 length: 13; CDR3 protein: CASSGAKDYGYTF
V gene: TRBV30; J gene: TRBJ1-6; CDR3 length: 18; CDR3 protein: CAWSVYRGQIGYNSPLHF
V gene: TRBV2; J gene: TRBJ1-4; CDR3 length: 14; CDR3 protein: CASSDFPSAGKLFF
V gene: TRBV5-1; J gene: TRBJ1-2; CDR3 length: 14; CDR3 protein: CASSLAYGSDGYTF
V gene: TRBV30; J gene: TRBJ2-5; CDR3 length: 12; CDR3 protein: CAWSVLSETQYF
V gene: TRBV5-5; J gene: TRBJ1-1; CDR3 length: 15; CDR3 protein: CASSLAGLSNTEAFF
V gene: TRBV10-2; J gene: TRBJ2-7; CDR3 length: 13; CDR3 protein: CASQYGYSYEQYF